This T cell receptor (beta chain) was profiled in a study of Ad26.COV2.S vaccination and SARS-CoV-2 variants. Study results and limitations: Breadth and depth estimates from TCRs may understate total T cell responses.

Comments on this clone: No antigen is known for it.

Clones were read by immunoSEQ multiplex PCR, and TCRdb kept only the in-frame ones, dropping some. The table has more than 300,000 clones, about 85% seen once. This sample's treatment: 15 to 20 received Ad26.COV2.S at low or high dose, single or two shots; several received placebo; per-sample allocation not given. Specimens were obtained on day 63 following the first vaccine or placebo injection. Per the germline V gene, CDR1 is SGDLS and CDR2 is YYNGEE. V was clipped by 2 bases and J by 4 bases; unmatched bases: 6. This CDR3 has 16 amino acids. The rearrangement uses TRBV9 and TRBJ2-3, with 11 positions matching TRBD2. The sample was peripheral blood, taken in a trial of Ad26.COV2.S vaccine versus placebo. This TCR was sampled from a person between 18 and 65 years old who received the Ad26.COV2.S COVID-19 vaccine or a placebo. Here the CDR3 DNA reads TGTGCCAGCAGCGTCAATAGCGGGGGGGCCCCAGATACGCAGTATTTT. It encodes CASSVNSGGAPDTQYF.